A single sample gave rise to the 10 T cell receptor beta chains below, sequenced in a study of post-analysis software for immune sequencing data. Study-wide results and caveats: TRBV5-6, TRBV5-1 and TRBV20-1 belonged to a set of roughly five TRBV segments that were more frequent in patients than controls.

TCR beta libraries were prepared from cDNA with unique molecular identifiers. TCRdb itself ran the PCR reads through MiXCR, one entry per CDR3 protein. The sample gives roughly 870,000 distinct CDR3 sequences, approximately 57% of which show up once; approximately 4.3% is in the top ten. Their recognized antigens are unknown. Specimen: blood. These TCRs come from a girl aged 5-17 years with multiple sclerosis.

V gene TRBV7-9 combines with J gene TRBJ2-1; 9 bases map to TRBD2. Germline CDR1 SEHNR, CDR2 FQNEAQ (reference sequence). V shed 6 bases and J 9 bases; nucleotides not matched to a gene: 3. The CDR3 totals 12 residues. CDR3 DNA: TGTGCCAGCAGGGGACTAGCCCTTGAGCAGTTCTTC. Its protein is CASRGLALEQFF.

This clonotype was observed a handful of times. This rearrangement joins TRBV12-5 to TRBJ1-2; 9 positions match TRBD1. This CDR3 has 14 amino acids. Trimming cost V 6 bases and J 7 bases; bases outside gene matches: 9. CDR1 and CDR2 from the germline V gene are LGHNT and FRNRAP. This chain's CDR3 is CASGNRDRDRGYTF. DNA for the CDR3: TGTGCTAGTGGCAACCGGGACAGGGATCGTGGCTACACCTTC.

This clonotype has more than one count but fewer than ten. The J gene is TRBJ1-1, the V gene TRBV6-5; unclear D gene. The CDR3 has 11 amino acids. Germline CDR1 MNHEY, CDR2 SVGAGI. V dropped 2 bases and J dropped 6 bases, with 4 bases sitting between them. In DNA, the CDR3 is TGTGCCAGCAGTTACAATTCTGAAGCTTTCTTT. Protein product: CASSYNSEAFF.

The genes are TRBV30 and TRBJ1-5; D gene uncertain. Germline V lookup: CDR1 GTSNPN, CDR2 SVGIG (reference sequence). V lost 0 bases and J lost 4, with 13 bases in between. CDR3 length: 15 amino acids. The CDR3 protein is CAWSVAGSGNQPQHF. In DNA, the CDR3 is TGTGCCTGGAGTGTGGCGGGAAGTGGGAATCAGCCCCAGCATTTT.

The J gene is TRBJ2-4, the V gene TRBV3-1, with D perhaps matching TRBD2 (6 bases). The J call may not be correct, given that the DNA end is closer to TRBJ2-7. The V gene's germline CDR1 is LGHDT and CDR2 YNNKEL (reference sequence). The CDR3 has 15 residues. DNA for the CDR3: TGTGCCAGCAGCCAAGAGAGCGGGTCCGTCTACGAGCAGTACTTC. It codes for CASSQESGSVYEQYF.

This clonotype was found a few times. V usage is TRBV6-1 and J usage is TRBJ2-6; TRBD2 matches 7 bases. In germline, CDR1 is MNHNS, CDR2 SASEGT. The trim removed 5 bases at V and 0 bases at J, leaving 10 bases unmatched. This CDR3 spans 18 amino acids. The CDR3 DNA reads as TGTGCCAGCAGTCGCCGTACCAGGGACTACTCTGGGGCCAACGTCCTGACTTTC. Translated, it gives CASSRRTRDYSGANVLTF.

CDR3 protein: CASSQRSGRALDTPVDEQFF. Written as DNA, the CDR3 is TGCGCCAGCAGCCAGAGAAGCGGGAGGGCTCTCGATACCCCGGTGGATGAGCAGTTCTTC. V usage is TRBV4-1 and J usage is TRBJ2-1; 10 bases agree with TRBD2. J gave up 8 bases and V 3 bases, and 22 bases lay outside the gene matches. Germline-derived CDR1 and CDR2 are MGHRA and YSYEKL. The CDR3 length is 20 residues.

The V and J genes are TRBV5-5 and TRBJ1-1; D is ambiguous. This CDR3 has 16 amino acids. The germline V gene encodes CDR1 SGHKS and CDR2 YYEKEE (reference sequence). Trimming shortened V by 2 bases and J by 0 bases, and 14 bases separated the two germline ends. CDR3 DNA sequence: TGTGCCAGCAGCTTTCCAGGTTCCGACATGAACACTGAAGCTTTCTTT. Translation gives CASSFPGSDMNTEAFF.

CDR3 sequence reads: CASSLESLSSYEQYF. CDR3 coding DNA: TGTGCCAGCAGCTTAGAGTCACTTTCCTCCTACGAGCAGTACTTC. The J gene is TRBJ2-7, the V gene TRBV7-8; D not resolved. The CDR3 sequence is 15 residues long. V shed 1 base and J shed 0 bases, with 10 bases lying between them. CDR1 is SGHVS and CDR2 is FQNEAQ in the germline V gene.

The V call is TRBV20-1, the J call TRBJ2-4; D unclear. The DNA end favors TRBJ2-5, so the J call may be wrong. The germline V gene encodes CDR1 DFQATT and CDR2 SNEGSKA (reference sequence). The CDR3 is 12 residues long. DNA for the CDR3: TGCAGTGCTAGTAGGGCTGGGGAGACCCAGTACTTC. Its protein product is CSASRAGETQYF.